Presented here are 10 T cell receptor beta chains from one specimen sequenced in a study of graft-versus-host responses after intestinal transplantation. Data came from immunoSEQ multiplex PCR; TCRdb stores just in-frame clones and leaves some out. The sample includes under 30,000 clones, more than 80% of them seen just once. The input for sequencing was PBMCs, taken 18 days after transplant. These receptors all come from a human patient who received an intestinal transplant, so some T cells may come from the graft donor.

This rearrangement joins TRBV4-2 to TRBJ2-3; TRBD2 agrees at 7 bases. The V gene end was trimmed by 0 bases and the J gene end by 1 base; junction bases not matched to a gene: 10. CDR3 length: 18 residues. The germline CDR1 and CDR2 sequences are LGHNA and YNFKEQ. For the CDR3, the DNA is TGTGCCAGCAGCCAAGAAGGTAATGCGCTAGCGGGCACAGATACGCAGTATTTT. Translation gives CASSQEGNALAGTDTQYF.

In DNA form, the CDR3 reads TGCGCCAGCAGCCAAGGGGTAGTTACTGAAGCTTTCTTT. Its translation is CASSQGVVTEAFF. J is TRBJ1-1 and V is TRBV4-1; D remains unclear. CDR1 MGHRA and CDR2 YSYEKL come from the germline V gene. The CDR3 totals 13 residues. V lost 1 base to trimming and J lost 5 bases, with 8 bases between them.

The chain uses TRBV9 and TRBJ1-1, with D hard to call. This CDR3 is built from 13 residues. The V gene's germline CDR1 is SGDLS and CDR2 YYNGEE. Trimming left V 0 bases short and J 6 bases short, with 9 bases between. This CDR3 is CASSVGERAEAFF. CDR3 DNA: TGTGCCAGCAGCGTAGGGGAAAGGGCTGAAGCTTTCTTT.

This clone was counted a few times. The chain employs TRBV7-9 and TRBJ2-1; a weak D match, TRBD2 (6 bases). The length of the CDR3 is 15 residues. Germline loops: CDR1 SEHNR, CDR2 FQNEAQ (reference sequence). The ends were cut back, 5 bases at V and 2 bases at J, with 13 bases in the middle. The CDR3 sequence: CASSARVAAYNEQFF. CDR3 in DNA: TGTGCCAGCAGCGCCCGGGTAGCGGCCTACAATGAGCAGTTCTTC.

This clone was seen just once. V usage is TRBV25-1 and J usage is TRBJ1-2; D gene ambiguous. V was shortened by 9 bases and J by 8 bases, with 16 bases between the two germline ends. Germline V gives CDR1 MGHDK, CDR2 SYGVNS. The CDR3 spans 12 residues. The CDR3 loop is CASHGVHRGYTF. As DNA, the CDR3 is TGTGCCAGTCACGGAGTGCATCGAGGCTACACCTTC.

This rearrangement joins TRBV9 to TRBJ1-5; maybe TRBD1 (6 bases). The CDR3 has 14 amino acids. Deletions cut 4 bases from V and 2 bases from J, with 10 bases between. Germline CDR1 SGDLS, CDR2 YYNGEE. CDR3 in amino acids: CASSTGYGNQPQHF. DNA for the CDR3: TGTGCCAGCAGCACAGGGTATGGCAATCAGCCCCAGCATTTT.

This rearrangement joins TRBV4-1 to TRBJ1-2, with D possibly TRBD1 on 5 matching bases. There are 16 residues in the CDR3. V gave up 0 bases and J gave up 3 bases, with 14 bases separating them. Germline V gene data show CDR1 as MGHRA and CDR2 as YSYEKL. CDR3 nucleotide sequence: TGCGCCAGCAGCCAAGAGCCCTGGGGGGGACACTATGGCTACACCTTC. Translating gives CASSQEPWGGHYGYTF.

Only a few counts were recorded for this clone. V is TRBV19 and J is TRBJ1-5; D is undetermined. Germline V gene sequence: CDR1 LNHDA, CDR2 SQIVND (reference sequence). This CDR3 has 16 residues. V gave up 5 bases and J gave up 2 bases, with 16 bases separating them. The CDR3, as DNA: TGTGCCAGTAGTTACCACCCCGAGACCCGCAATCAGCCCCAGCATTTT. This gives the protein CASSYHPETRNQPQHF. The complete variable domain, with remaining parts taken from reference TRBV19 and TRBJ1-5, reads DGGITQSPKYLFRKEGQNVTLSCEQNLNHDAMYWYRQDPGQGLRLIYYSQIVNDFQKGDIAEGYSVSREKKESFPLTVTSAQKNPTAFYLCASSYHPETRNQPQHFGDGTRLSIL.

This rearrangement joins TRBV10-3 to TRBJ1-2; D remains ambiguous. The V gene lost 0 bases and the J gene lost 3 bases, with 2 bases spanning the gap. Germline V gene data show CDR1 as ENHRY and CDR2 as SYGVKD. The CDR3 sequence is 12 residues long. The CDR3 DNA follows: TGTGCCATCAGTGAGTCACACTATGGCTACACCTTC. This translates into CAISESHYGYTF.

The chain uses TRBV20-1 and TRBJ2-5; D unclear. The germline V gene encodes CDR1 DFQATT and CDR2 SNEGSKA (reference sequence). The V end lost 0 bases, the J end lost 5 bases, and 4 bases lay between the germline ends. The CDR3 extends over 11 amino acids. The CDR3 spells CSARDGETQYF. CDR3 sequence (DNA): TGCAGTGCTAGAGATGGGGAGACCCAGTACTTC.